A selection of T cell receptor beta chains follows, all from one sample in a study of blood T cells in healthy people across ages. Using its own MiXCR run on the 5' RACE reads, TCRdb lists one record per CDR3 protein. The table includes roughly 800,000 distinct CDR3 sequences, more than 25% detected once. These sequences were also reported in another study, on T cells of mothers and their children.

The specimen sequenced was blood. The receptor set was obtained from a boy younger than 18 in good health. Each CDR3 is given without its conserved first and last residue. D genes are given only for firm matches. The size of a clone is reported for some rows only, either as once, few or many, or as a class for expanded clones.

v_gene: TRBV28
abundance: NA
len: 12
d_gene: NA
CDR3aa: ASSLPDGDEKLF

v_gene: TRBV7-3
abundance: NA
len: 11
d_gene: NA
CDR3aa: ASRPPGTGELF

v_gene: TRBV20-1
abundance: NA
len: 13
d_gene: NA
CDR3aa: SAGTANRGNTEAF

v_gene: TRBV12-3/TRBV12-4
abundance: NA
len: 13
d_gene: NA
CDR3aa: ASSATRNSYNEQF

v_gene: TRBV7-9
abundance: NA
len: 13
d_gene: TRBD1
CDR3aa: ASSSWTGPNTEAF

v_gene: TRBV5-1
abundance: few
len: 8
d_gene: NA
CDR3aa: ARKIEGYT

v_gene: TRBV20-1
abundance: NA
len: 13
d_gene: TRBD1
CDR3aa: SARWDGQGNTEAF

v_gene: TRBV4-1
abundance: NA
len: 11
d_gene: NA
CDR3aa: ASSQGGVTEQY

v_gene: TRBV10-3
abundance: few
len: 10
d_gene: NA
CDR3aa: AISVGQETQY

v_gene: TRBV5-1
abundance: NA
len: 14
d_gene: TRBD1
CDR3aa: ASSLAPDRGRNEQF

v_gene: TRBV29-1
abundance: NA
len: 13
d_gene: NA
CDR3aa: SVERESGTGGELF

v_gene: TRBV12-3/TRBV12-4
abundance: NA
len: 12
d_gene: NA
CDR3aa: ASNEFAGSEGYT

v_gene: TRBV12-3/TRBV12-4
abundance: NA
len: 11
d_gene: NA
CDR3aa: ASPNPGTYGYT

v_gene: TRBV5-1
abundance: few
len: 11
d_gene: NA
CDR3aa: ASSLGQMNEQF

v_gene: TRBV6-1
abundance: NA
len: 11
d_gene: NA
CDR3aa: ASRVDQAFEQF

v_gene: TRBV6-5
abundance: NA
len: 10
d_gene: TRBD2
CDR3aa: ASSPRGGTQY

v_gene: TRBV20-1
abundance: NA
len: 8
d_gene: NA
CDR3aa: SAHQETQY

v_gene: TRBV9
abundance: few
len: 14
d_gene: NA
CDR3aa: ASSVGWGRNTGELF

v_gene: TRBV6-5
abundance: NA
len: 11
d_gene: NA
CDR3aa: ASRSDGQETQY

v_gene: TRBV6-5
abundance: NA
len: 12
d_gene: TRBD1
CDR3aa: ASRYDRGSTEAF

v_gene: TRBV18
abundance: NA
len: 15
d_gene: NA
CDR3aa: ASSPFQRVQIRETQY

v_gene: TRBV3-1
abundance: few
len: 12
d_gene: TRBD1
CDR3aa: ASSPRQGQRGYT

v_gene: TRBV7-2
abundance: NA
len: 12
d_gene: TRBD1
CDR3aa: AGSRQGNGQPQH

v_gene: TRBV10-3
abundance: NA
len: 11
d_gene: NA
CDR3aa: AIRGLRDNEQF

v_gene: TRBV6-1
abundance: NA
len: 9
d_gene: NA
CDR3aa: ASTPGQKQY

v_gene: TRBV2
abundance: few
len: 12
d_gene: NA
CDR3aa: ASSIEGIDYGYT

v_gene: TRBV18
abundance: NA
len: 12
d_gene: TRBD2
CDR3aa: ASSPNSGDYEQY

v_gene: TRBV11-2
abundance: NA
len: 15
d_gene: TRBD1
CDR3aa: ASSGGTGGQSNEKLF

v_gene: TRBV7-8
abundance: few
len: 13
d_gene: NA
CDR3aa: ASSPRVISGNTIY

v_gene: TRBV4-3
abundance: many
len: 12
d_gene: TRBD1
CDR3aa: ASSQGTGRYEQY

v_gene: TRBV11-2
abundance: once
len: 12
d_gene: TRBD1
CDR3aa: ASSLQGGTYGYT